These 16 T cell receptor beta chains came from one sample sequenced in a study of cytomegalovirus exposure and HLA in healthy donors. 13 Jbeta primers and 60 Vbeta primers were used for the PCR. Sequencing was performed with immunoSEQ multiplex PCR; in TCRdb, only in-frame clones are kept and a portion is missing. The sample contains roughly 100,000 clones, around 80% of which appear only once. The source material was PBMCs. These TCRs come from a woman between 50 and 59 years old in good health and CMV-seropositive.

This chain joins TRBV25-1 and TRBJ1-1; 7 bases line up with TRBD1. The CDR3 covers 16 residues. The germline V gene has CDR1 MGHDK and CDR2 SYGVNS. Trimming cost V 3 bases and J 0 bases; bases outside gene matches: 7. CDR3 nucleotides: TGTGCCAGCAGTGAGGGACAGTCACGGATGAACACTGAAGCTTTCTTT. This gives the protein CASSEGQSRMNTEAFF.

The rearrangement links TRBV27 to TRBJ1-2; 7 bases align to TRBD1. Unmatched junction bases numbered 8, after V lost 4 bases and J lost 6 bases. CDR3 length: 14 amino acids. Per the germline V gene, CDR1 is MNHEY and CDR2 is SMNVEV (reference sequence). The CDR3 region has the DNA TGTGCCAGCAGTTACCGGGGACAGTGGAATGGCTACACCTTC. Its translation is CASSYRGQWNGYTF.

This clone has just a few counts. The chain combines TRBV27 with TRBJ2-1, with 9 bases aligning to TRBD2. After removal of 7 bases from V and 3 bases from J, the junction contained 7 bases not matched to a gene. This CDR3 region has 15 residues. Germline CDR1 reads MNHEY; CDR2 reads SMNVEV (reference sequence). The DNA for the CDR3 is TGTGCCAGCACCCGCTCAGCGGGGGGCTACAATGAGCAGTTCTTC. Translating gives CASTRSAGGYNEQFF.

This chain uses TRBV28 with TRBJ1-2; 7 bases match TRBD1. V trimming: 2 bases; J trimming: 4 bases; junction bases outside the gene matches: 1. There are 13 residues in the CDR3. Germline V gene lookup returns CDR1 MDHEN and CDR2 SYDVKM. CDR3 sequence reads: CASSLRTGYGYTF. The DNA of the CDR3 is TGTGCCAGCAGTTTAAGGACAGGCTATGGCTACACCTTC.

This clone was counted only a few times. The gene calls are TRBV14 and TRBJ1-2; 10 bases match TRBD1. From germline, CDR1 is SGHDN and CDR2 FVKESK. With 4 bases clipped from V and 3 bases from J, the junction kept 8 bases outside the gene matches. The CDR3 spans 16 residues. The CDR3 region has the DNA TGTGCCAGCAGCCCAACGACAGGGGGCGCGGACTATGGCTACACCTTC. Residues: CASSPTTGGADYGYTF.

The gene calls are TRBV28 and TRBJ2-1; 10 bases are a match to TRBD1. With 7 bases clipped from V and 5 bases from J, the junction kept 8 bases outside the gene matches. This CDR3 is 15 amino acids long. The germline V gene encodes CDR1 MDHEN and CDR2 SYDVKM. CDR3 nucleotide sequence: TGTGCCAGCACTTCTCCGGGACAGGGGAACAATGAGCAGTTCTTC. It translates to CASTSPGQGNNEQFF.

The gene calls are TRBV4-2 and TRBJ1-2; possibly TRBD1 for D (6 bases). CDR1 LGHNA and CDR2 YNFKEQ come from the germline V gene. Trimming took 5 bases from V and 2 from J, leaving 9 bases between them. The CDR3 has 13 residues. This CDR3 reads CASSVQGNYGYTF. The CDR3 DNA reads as TGTGCCAGCAGCGTACAGGGCAACTATGGCTACACCTTC.

The gene calls are TRBV5-1 and TRBJ2-7; 9 nucleotides match TRBD1. Germline V CDR1 and CDR2: SGHRS, YFSETQ. The length of the CDR3 is 15 residues. The J segment lost 3 bases and the V segment lost 0 bases, leaving 4 bases of the junction unmatched. The CDR3 here is CASSLGTGANYEQYF. CDR3 in DNA: TGCGCCAGCAGCTTGGGGACAGGGGCTAACTACGAGCAGTACTTC.

The rearrangement joins TRBV28 to TRBJ1-4, with D possibly TRBD1 on 5 matching bases. In germline, CDR1 is MDHEN, CDR2 SYDVKM. Between the trimmed V and J ends, which lost 5 bases and 7 bases, there was a span of 17 bases. The CDR3 has 15 residues. For the CDR3, the DNA is TGTGCCAGCAGTCCGCCGGGACTCGGGAGTGAAAAACTGTTTTTT. It translates to CASSPPGLGSEKLFF.

This clone turned up a few times. CDR3 region: CASSQDWYTGGGGRETQYF. The CDR3 region has the DNA TGCGCCAGCAGCCAAGATTGGTACACTGGCGGGGGGGGCCGGGAGACCCAGTACTTC. The V call is TRBV4-3, the J call TRBJ2-5; 9 nucleotides match TRBD2. There are 19 residues in the CDR3. V gave up 0 bases and J gave up 5 bases; unmatched junction bases: 16. The germline gives CDR1 LGHNA, CDR2 YSLEER.

The V gene is TRBV5-4, the J gene TRBJ2-1; 8 bases match TRBD1. Germline values: CDR1 SGHNT, CDR2 YYREEE (reference sequence). V shed 2 bases and J 2 bases; nucleotides not matched to a gene: 6. This CDR3 contains 16 residues. The DNA of the CDR3 is TGTGCCAGCAGCTTAACAGGGGGAGTGGCCTACAATGAGCAGTTCTTC. Its translation is CASSLTGGVAYNEQFF.

J is TRBJ2-4 and V is TRBV9; 9 nucleotides align to TRBD1. The CDR3 has 16 amino acids. Germline values: CDR1 SGDLS, CDR2 YYNGEE. V trimming: 4 bases; J trimming: 6 bases; junction bases outside the gene matches: 11. The CDR3 loop is CASSTRDRADLNIQYF. CDR3 nucleotides: TGTGCCAGCAGCACCCGGGACAGGGCAGATCTAAACATTCAGTACTTC.

This clone was counted once. The chain combines TRBV19 with TRBJ1-6, with 8 bases fitting TRBD1. J lost 10 bases, V lost 7 bases, and 9 bases had no gene match. Per germline, CDR1 LNHDA and CDR2 SQIVND (reference sequence). The CDR3 covers 14 residues. The CDR3: CASTRQGSNSPLHF. CDR3 in DNA: TGTGCCAGTACCAGACAGGGGAGTAACTCACCCCTCCACTTT. Combining the CDR3 with reference TRBV19 and TRBJ1-6 gives the whole variable domain DGGITQSPKYLFRKEGQNVTLSCEQNLNHDAMYWYRQDPGQGLRLIYYSQIVNDFQKGDIAEGYSVSREKKESFPLTVTSAQKNPTAFYLCASTRQGSNSPLHFGNGTRLTVT.

The V and J genes are TRBV9 and TRBJ2-3; 8 bases are a match to TRBD2. Germline V gene sequence: CDR1 SGDLS, CDR2 YYNGEE. This CDR3 contains 16 residues. V was clipped by 0 bases and J by 2 bases; unmatched bases: 5. The DNA for the CDR3 is TGTGCCAGCAGCGTAGAAAGCGGGGGCCTCACAGATACGCAGTATTTT. Its protein product is CASSVESGGLTDTQYF.

This clone was seen more than once but under ten times. The rearrangement joins TRBV25-1 to TRBJ1-4, with D maybe TRBD1 (5 bases). The germline CDR1 and CDR2 sequences are MGHDK and SYGVNS. V shed 9 bases and J shed 2 bases, with 16 bases lying between them. There are 15 residues in the CDR3. In nucleotides, the CDR3 is TGTGCCAGTACTCAGCAGGGCGGCACTAATGAAAAACTGTTTTTT. This codes for CASTQQGGTNEKLFF.

The rearrangement joins TRBV6-4 to TRBJ1-1; 7 bases fit TRBD1. The CDR3 loop spans 13 amino acids. V lost 8 bases and J lost 6; bases outside the gene matches: 9. Germline CDR1 and CDR2: MRHNA and SNTAGT. CDR3 sequence (DNA): TGTGCCAGCGCCCTAATAACAGGGGCTGAAGCTTTCTTT. It specifies CASALITGAEAFF.